This T cell receptor (beta chain) was profiled in a study of identical twins. General study results and limits: Those out-of-frame alpha sequences shared by twins showed an excess of low generation probability. Fewer insertions were carried by abundant cord blood beta clonotypes, but none was seen in memory repertoires. Weaker excess twin sharing was observed in beta out-of-frame sequences. For monozygotic twins, models underestimated out-of-frame TCR alpha sharing.

MiXCR was run by TCRdb on the 5' RACE reads, yielding one entry per CDR3 protein. The profile shows about 920,000 distinct CDR3 sequences, about 12% of them singletons. In this sample, this clonotype turned up a few times. Its matching antigen is unknown. Trimming removed 1 base from V and 10 bases from J, with 26 bases in between. Germline V lookup: CDR1 MDHEN, CDR2 SYDVKM. This CDR3 has 17 amino acids. These data also featured in a second study, about yellow fever vaccine responses in identical twins.

The origin of this receptor is a woman younger than 35 in good health. The sample was PBMCs. This sequence joins TRBV28 and TRBJ2-7; D tentatively fits TRBD1 or TRBD2 (5 bases each). As DNA, the CDR3 is TGTGCCAGCAGTTTATTGGTCCCCAGGGAGAGCTGGTTTGGACAGTACTTC. Protein product: CASSLLVPRESWFGQYF. The full variable domain, its missing parts supplied by reference TRBV28 and TRBJ2-7, is DVKVTQSSRYLVKRTGEKVFLECVQDMDHENMFWYRQDPGLGLRLIYFSYDVKMKEKGDIPEGYSVSREKKERFSLILESASTNQTSMYLCASSLLVPRESWFGQYFGPGTRLTVT.